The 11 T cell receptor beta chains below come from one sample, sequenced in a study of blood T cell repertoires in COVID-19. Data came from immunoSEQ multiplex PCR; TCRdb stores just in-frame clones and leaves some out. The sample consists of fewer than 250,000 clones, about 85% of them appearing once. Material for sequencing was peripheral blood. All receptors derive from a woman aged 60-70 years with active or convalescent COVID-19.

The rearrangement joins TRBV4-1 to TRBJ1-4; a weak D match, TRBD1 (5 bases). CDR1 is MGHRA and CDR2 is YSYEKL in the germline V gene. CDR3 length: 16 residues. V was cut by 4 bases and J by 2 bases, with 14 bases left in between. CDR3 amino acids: CASSPETRGTNEKLFF. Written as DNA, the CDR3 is TGCGCCAGCAGCCCCGAAACCCGGGGGACTAATGAAAAACTGTTTTTT.

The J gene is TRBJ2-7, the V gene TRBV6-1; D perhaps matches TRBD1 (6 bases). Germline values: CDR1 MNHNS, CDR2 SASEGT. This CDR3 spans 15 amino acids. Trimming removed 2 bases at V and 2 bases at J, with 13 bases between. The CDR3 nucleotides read TGTGCCAGCAGTGAATACGCGGACAGCCCCTACGAGCAGTACGTC. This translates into CASSEYADSPYEQYV.

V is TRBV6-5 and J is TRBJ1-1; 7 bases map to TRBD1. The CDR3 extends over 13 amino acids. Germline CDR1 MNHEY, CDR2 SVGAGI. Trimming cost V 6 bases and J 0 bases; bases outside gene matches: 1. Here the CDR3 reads CASSGQVNTEAFF. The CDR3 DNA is TGTGCCAGCAGCGGACAGGTGAACACTGAAGCTTTCTTT.

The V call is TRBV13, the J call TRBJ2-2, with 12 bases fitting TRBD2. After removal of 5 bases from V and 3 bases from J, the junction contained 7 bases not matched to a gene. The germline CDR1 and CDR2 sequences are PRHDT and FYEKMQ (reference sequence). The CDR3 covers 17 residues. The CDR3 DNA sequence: TGTGCCAGCAGCCCCCTCGGACTAGCGGGGTACACCGGGGAGCTGTTTTTT. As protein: CASSPLGLAGYTGELFF.

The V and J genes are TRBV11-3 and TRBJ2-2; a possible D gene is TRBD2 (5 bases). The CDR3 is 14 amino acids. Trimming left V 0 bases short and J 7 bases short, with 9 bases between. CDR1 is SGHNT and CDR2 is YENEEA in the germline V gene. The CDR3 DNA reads TGTGCCAGCAGCTTAGATCGGGGTGTCGGGGAGCTGTTTTTT. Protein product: CASSLDRGVGELFF.

CDR3 sequence (DNA): TGTGCCAGCAGCTCCCCCCAAGCGGGGGGGCTGGCTAGCACAGATACGCAGTATTTT. Residues: CASSSPQAGGLASTDTQYF. This chain links TRBV7-9 with TRBJ2-3; 10 bases are shared with TRBD2. The CDR3 sequence is 19 residues long. V was pared by 4 bases and J by 0 bases, with 13 bases of the junction left unmatched. Germline CDR1 reads SEHNR; CDR2 reads FQNEAQ (reference sequence).

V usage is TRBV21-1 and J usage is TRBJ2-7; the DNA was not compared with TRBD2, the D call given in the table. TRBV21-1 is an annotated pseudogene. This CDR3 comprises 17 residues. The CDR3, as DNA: TGTGCCAGCAGCAGAGGGCCCTATCGGGATTCCTCCTACGAGCAGTACTTC. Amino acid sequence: CASSRGPYRDSSYEQYF.

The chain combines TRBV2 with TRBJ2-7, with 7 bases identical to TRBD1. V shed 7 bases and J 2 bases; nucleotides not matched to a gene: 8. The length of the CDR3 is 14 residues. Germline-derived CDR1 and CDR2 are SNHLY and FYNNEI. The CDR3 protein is CASMRGQRTYEQYF. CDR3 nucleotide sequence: TGTGCCAGCATGAGGGGACAGCGAACCTACGAGCAGTACTTC.

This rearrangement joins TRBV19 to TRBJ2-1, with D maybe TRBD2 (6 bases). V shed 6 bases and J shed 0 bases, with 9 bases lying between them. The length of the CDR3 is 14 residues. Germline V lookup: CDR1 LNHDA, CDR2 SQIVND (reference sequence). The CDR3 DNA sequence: TGTGCCAGTAGCCCCGGGGGCTCCTACAATGAGCAGTTCTTC. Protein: CASSPGGSYNEQFF.

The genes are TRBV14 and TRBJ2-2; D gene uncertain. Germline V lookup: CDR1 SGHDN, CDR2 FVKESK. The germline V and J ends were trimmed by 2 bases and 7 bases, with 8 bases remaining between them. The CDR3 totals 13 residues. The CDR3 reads CASSQSTIGELFF. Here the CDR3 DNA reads TGTGCCAGCAGCCAATCTACGATCGGGGAGCTGTTTTTT.

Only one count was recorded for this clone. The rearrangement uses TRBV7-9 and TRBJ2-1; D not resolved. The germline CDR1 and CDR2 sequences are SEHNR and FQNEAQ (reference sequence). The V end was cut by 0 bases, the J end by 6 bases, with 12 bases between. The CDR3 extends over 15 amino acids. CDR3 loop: CASSLAFVPLNEQFF. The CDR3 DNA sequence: TGTGCCAGCAGCTTAGCGTTTGTACCACTCAATGAGCAGTTCTTC.